The 4 T cell receptor beta chains reported below all come from one sample, sequenced in a study of blood T cell repertoires in acute mononucleosis. Profiling relied on immunoSEQ multiplex PCR, and the TCRdb table lists in-frame clones only, not all of them. Counted here are thousands of clones, less than 30% occurring once; the ten biggest clones make up 25% to 30%. Specified time point: acute infectious mononucleosis, at clinical presentation within 2 weeks of symptom onset (visit 1). This specimen consisted of EBV YVL epitope tetramer+ CD8+ T cells sorted from PBMCs, obtained during acute infectious mononucleosis. Subset in this sample: CD8 T cells binding a tetramer with EBV BRLF1 109-117 peptide (YVL-BR). These receptors were collected from a woman between 18 and 29 years old with infectious mononucleosis caused by EBV.

In this sample, this clone turned up a few times. This chain uses TRBV5-6 with TRBJ2-7; D not certain. This CDR3 has 13 amino acids. Germline V gene sequence: CDR1 SGHDT, CDR2 YYEEEE. The V gene lost 5 bases and the J gene lost 4 bases, with 13 bases spanning the gap. CDR3 in DNA: TGTGCCAGCAGTTGGACCCCTTCGTACGAGCAGTACTTC. Its protein is CASSWTPSYEQYF. Based on the CDR3 plus reference TRBV5-6 and TRBJ2-7, the full variable domain is DAGVTQSPTHLIKTRGQQVTLRCSPKSGHDTVSWYQQALGQGPQFIFQYYEEEERQRGNFPDRFSGHQFPNYSSELNVNALLLGDSALYLCASSWTPSYEQYFGPGTRLTVT.

A remark on this clone: A far bigger clonotype differs at one base, so this is likely a read error. The chain couples TRBV27 to TRBJ2-5; D is ambiguous. The V gene lost 0 bases and the J gene lost 3 bases, with 14 bases spanning the gap. Germline assignment: CDR1 MNHEY and CDR2 SMNVEV (reference sequence). CDR3 length equals 16 residues. As DNA, the CDR3 is TGTGCCAGCAGTTTATCGCTAGGCCTCTGGAAAGAGACCCAGTACTTC. Its translation: CASSLSLGLWKETQYF.

The chain couples TRBV6-5 to TRBJ2-3, with D unresolved. Germline CDR1 is MNHEY and CDR2 is SVGAGI. V was trimmed by 9 bases and J by 6 bases, leaving 7 bases between them. CDR3 length equals 10 residues. The CDR3 DNA reads TGTGCCAGTGTGATCGATACGCAGTATTTT. It encodes CASVIDTQYF.

This chain uses TRBV6-1 with TRBJ2-2, with D uncertain. V was cut by 6 bases and J by 3 bases, with 8 bases left in between. The CDR3 loop spans 13 amino acids. The germline V gene encodes CDR1 MNHNS and CDR2 SASEGT. CDR3 sequence: CASRRSYTGELFF. CDR3 nucleotides: TGTGCCAGCAGGCGCAGTTACACCGGGGAGCTGTTTTTT.